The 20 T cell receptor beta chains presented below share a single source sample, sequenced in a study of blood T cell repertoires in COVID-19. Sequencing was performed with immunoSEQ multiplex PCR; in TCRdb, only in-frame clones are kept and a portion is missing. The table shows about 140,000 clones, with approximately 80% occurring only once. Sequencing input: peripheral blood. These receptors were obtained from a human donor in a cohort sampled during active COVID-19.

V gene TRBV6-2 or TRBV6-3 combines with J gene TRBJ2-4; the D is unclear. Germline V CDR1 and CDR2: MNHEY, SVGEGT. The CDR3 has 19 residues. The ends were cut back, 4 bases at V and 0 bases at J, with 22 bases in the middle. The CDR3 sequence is CASSFPGDDWALAKNIQYF. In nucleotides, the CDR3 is TGTGCCAGCAGTTTCCCAGGTGACGATTGGGCCCTAGCCAAAAACATTCAGTACTTC.

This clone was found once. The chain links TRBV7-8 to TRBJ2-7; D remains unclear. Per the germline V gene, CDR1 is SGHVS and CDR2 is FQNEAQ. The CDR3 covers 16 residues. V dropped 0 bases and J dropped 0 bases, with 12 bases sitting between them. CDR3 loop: CASSLAPAVSSYEQYF. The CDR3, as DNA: TGTGCCAGCAGCTTAGCCCCGGCGGTGAGCTCCTACGAGCAGTACTTC. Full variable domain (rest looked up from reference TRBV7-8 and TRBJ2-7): GAGVSQSPRYKVAKRGQDVALRCDPISGHVSLFWYQQALGQGPEFLTYFQNEAQLDKSGLPSDRFFAERPEGSVSTLKIQRTQQEDSAVYLCASSLAPAVSSYEQYFGPGTRLTVT.

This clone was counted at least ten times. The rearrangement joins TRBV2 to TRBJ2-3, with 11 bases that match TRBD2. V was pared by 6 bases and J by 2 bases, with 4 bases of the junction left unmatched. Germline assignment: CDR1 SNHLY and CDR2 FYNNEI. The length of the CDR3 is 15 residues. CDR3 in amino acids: CASRPLAGVTDTQYF. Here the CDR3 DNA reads TGTGCCAGCAGACCACTAGCGGGGGTCACAGATACGCAGTATTTT.

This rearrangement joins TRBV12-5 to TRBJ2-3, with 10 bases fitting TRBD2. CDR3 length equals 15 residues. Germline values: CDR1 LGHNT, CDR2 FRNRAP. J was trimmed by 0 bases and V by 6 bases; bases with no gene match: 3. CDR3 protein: CASGLAGGSTDTQYF. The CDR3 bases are TGTGCTAGTGGCTTAGCGGGGGGAAGCACAGATACGCAGTATTTT.

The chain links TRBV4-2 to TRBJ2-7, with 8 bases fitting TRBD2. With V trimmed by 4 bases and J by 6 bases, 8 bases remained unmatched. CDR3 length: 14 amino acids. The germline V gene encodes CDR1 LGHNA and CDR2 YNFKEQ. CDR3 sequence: CASSPSETSAEQYF. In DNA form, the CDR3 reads TGTGCCAGCAGCCCCAGCGAGACTAGCGCCGAGCAGTACTTC.

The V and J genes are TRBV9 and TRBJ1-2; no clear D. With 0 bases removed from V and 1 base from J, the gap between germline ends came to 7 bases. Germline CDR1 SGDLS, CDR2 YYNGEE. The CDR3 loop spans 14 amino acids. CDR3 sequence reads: CASSVENGNYGYTF. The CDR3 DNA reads TGTGCCAGCAGCGTAGAGAACGGTAACTATGGCTACACCTTC.

In DNA, the CDR3 is TGTGCCAGCAGCCCCAGGACAGGGGGGCCTGGAAACACCATATATTTT. It codes for CASSPRTGGPGNTIYF. The genes are TRBV9 and TRBJ1-3, with 10 bases that match TRBD1. Germline-derived CDR1 and CDR2 are SGDLS and YYNGEE. The V gene end was trimmed by 4 bases and the J gene end by 2 bases; junction bases not matched to a gene: 6. The CDR3 covers 16 residues.

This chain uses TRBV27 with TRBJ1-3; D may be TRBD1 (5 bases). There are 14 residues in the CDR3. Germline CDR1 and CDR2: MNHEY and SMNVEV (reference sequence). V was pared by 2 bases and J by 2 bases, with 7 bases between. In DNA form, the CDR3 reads TGTGCCAGCAGTTTACGGGGGACTGGAAACACCATATATTTT. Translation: CASSLRGTGNTIYF.

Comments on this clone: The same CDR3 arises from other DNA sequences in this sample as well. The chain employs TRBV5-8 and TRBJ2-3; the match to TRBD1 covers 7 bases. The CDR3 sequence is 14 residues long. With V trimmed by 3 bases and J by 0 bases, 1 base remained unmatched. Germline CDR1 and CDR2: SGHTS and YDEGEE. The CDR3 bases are TGTGCCAGCAGCTGGGGACAGAGCACAGATACGCAGTATTTT. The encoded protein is CASSWGQSTDTQYF.

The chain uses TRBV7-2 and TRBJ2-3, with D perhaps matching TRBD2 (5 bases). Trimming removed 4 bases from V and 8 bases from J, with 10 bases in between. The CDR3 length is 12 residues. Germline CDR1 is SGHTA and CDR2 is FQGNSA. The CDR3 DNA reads TGTGCCAGCAGCTCCCGTGCGGGTACGCAGTATTTT. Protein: CASSSRAGTQYF.

CDR3 sequence: CASSFIGQGTGPQYF. CDR3 in DNA: TGTGCCAGCAGCTTTATTGGGCAGGGGACGGGTCCCCAGTACTTC. This rearrangement joins TRBV7-8 to TRBJ2-5; perhaps TRBD1 as D (6 bases). Trimming stripped 3 bases from V and 9 bases from J, with 20 bases between. The germline CDR1 and CDR2 sequences are SGHVS and FQNEAQ. CDR3 length equals 15 residues. The complete variable domain, with remaining parts taken from reference TRBV7-8 and TRBJ2-5, reads GAGVSQSPRYKVAKRGQDVALRCDPISGHVSLFWYQQALGQGPEFLTYFQNEAQLDKSGLPSDRFFAERPEGSVSTLKIQRTQQEDSAVYLCASSFIGQGTGPQYFGPGTRLLVL.

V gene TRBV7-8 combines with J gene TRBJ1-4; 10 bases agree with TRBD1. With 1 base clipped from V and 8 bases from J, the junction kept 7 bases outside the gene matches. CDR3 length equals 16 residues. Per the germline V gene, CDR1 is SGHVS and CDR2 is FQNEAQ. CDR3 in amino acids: CASSLVTGTGVEKLFF. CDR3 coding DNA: TGTGCCAGCAGCTTAGTTACCGGGACAGGGGTCGAAAAACTGTTTTTT.

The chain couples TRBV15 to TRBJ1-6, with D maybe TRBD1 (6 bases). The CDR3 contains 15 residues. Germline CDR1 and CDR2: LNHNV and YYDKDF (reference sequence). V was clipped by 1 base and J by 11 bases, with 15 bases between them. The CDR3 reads CATSRALGQSAPLHF. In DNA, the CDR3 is TGTGCCACCAGCAGAGCCCTCGGACAGTCAGCACCCCTCCACTTT. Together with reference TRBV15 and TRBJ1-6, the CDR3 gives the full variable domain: DAMVIQNPRYQVTQFGKPVTLSCSQTLNHNVMYWYQQKSSQAPKLLFHYYDKDFNNEADTPDNFQSRRPNTSFCFLDIRSPGLGDTAMYLCATSRALGQSAPLHFGNGTRLTVT.

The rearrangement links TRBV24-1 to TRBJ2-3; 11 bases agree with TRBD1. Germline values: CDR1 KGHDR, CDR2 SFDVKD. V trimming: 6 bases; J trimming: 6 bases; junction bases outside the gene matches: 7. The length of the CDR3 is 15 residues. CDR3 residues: CATSPGQGALDTQYF. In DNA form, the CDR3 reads TGTGCCACCAGTCCAGGACAGGGGGCTTTGGATACGCAGTATTTT.

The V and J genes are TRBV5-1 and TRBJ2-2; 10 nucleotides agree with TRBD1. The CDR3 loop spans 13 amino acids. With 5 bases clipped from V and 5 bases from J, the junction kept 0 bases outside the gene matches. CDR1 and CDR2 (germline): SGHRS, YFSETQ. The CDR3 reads CASRDRGTGELFF. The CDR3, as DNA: TGCGCCAGCAGGGACAGGGGGACCGGGGAGCTGTTTTTT. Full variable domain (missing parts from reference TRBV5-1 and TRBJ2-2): KAGVTQTPRYLIKTRGQQVTLSCSPISGHRSVSWYQQTPGQGLQFLFEYFSETQRNKGNFPGRFSGRQFSNSRSEMNVSTLELGDSALYLCASRDRGTGELFFGEGSRLTVL.

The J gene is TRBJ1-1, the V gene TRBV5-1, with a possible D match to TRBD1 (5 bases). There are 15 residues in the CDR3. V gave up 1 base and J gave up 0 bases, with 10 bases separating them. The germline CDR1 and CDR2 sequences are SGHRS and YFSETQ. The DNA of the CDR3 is TGCGCCAGCAGCTTGCAGACAGTCATGAACACTGAAGCTTTCTTT. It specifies CASSLQTVMNTEAFF.

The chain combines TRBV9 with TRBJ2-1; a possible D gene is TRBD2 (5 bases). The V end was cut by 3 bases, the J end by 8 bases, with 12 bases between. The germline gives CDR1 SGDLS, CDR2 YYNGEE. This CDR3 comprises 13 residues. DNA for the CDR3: TGTGCCAGCAGCGGAGGGCCCGGGGATGAGCAGTTCTTC. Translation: CASSGGPGDEQFF.

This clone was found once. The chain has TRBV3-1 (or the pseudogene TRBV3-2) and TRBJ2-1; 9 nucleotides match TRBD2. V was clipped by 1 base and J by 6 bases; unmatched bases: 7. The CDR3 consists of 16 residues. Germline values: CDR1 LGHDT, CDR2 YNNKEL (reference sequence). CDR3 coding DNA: TGTGCCAGCAGCCAAGCCGGCGGGGGGGCCGGCAATGAGCAGTTCTTC. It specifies CASSQAGGGAGNEQFF.

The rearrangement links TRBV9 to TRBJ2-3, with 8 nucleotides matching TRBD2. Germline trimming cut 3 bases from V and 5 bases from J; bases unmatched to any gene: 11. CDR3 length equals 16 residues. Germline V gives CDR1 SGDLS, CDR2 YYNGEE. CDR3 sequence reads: CASSADWAGGGDTQYF. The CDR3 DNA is TGTGCCAGCAGCGCCGATTGGGCGGGGGGCGGAGATACGCAGTATTTT.

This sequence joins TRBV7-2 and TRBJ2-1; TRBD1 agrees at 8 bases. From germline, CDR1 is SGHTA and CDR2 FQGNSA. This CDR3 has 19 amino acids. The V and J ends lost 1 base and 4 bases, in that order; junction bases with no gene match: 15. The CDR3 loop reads CASSLDRFLGQEKYNEQFF. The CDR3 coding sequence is TGTGCCAGCAGCTTAGATCGGTTCCTGGGACAGGAAAAATACAATGAGCAGTTCTTC.